This TCR beta chain was found in a study of tumour-infiltrating T cells in Burkitt lymphoma. Measured with immunoSEQ multiplex PCR; TCRdb has only the in-frame clones, and not every one. The sample has under 1,500 clones, more than 96% seen once. Germline loops: CDR1 SGHAT, CDR2 FQNNGV. This CDR3 has 14 amino acids. J was trimmed by 9 bases and V by 5 bases; bases with no gene match: 9. The TCR sequence derives from a human donor with Burkitt lymphoma. The chain joins TRBV11-2 to TRBJ2-2; 7 nucleotides match TRBD2. Sample: tumor tissue. CDR3 bases: TGTGCCAGCAGCAAGACTAGCCTCCACCGGGAGCTGTTTTTT. Translated: CASSKTSLHRELFF.